A selection of T cell receptor beta chains follows, all from one sample in a study of cytomegalovirus exposure and HLA in healthy donors. The protocol was immunoSEQ multiplex PCR, while the TCRdb copy is restricted to in-frame clones and leaves out a portion. Seen here are about 100,000 clones, about 80% observed once, and the top ten hold 5.8%. Sequenced material: PBMCs. These receptors were collected from a man in his sixties in good health and CMV-seropositive. Both conserved end residues are part of each CDR3.

>14|TRBV5-6|TRBJ1-1
CASSPGLPAAEAFF
>12|TRBV12-2|NA
CASRLEGYEQYF
>16|TRBV12-5|TRBJ2-5
CASGLVQWAGQETQYF
>13|TRBV6-1|TRBJ1-6
CASRGLDNSPLHF
>16|TRBV7-9|TRBJ2-3
CASSPRVSGRADTQYF
>14|TRBV6-1|TRBJ1-1
CASRVEGGGTEAFF
>14|TRBV7-9|TRBJ2-7
CASSEPGTGDEQYF
>13|TRBV7-9|NA
CASSISQGYEQYF
>13|TRBV5-1|TRBJ1-1
CASRQWGDTEAFF
>13|TRBV19|TRBJ1-4
CASKGDRDRKLFF
>15|TRBV10-3|TRBJ1-3
CAISDSTVSGNTIYF
>14|TRBV11-2|TRBJ2-5
CASSSDRGQETQYF
>14|TRBV19|TRBJ1-5
CASRVTGSNQPQHF
>15|TRBV5-1|TRBJ2-7
CASSLTGGNTYEQYF
>14|TRBV18|TRBJ1-2
CASSQNRGQEGYTF
>13|TRBV15|TRBJ2-5
CATSRDEGTTQYF
>12|TRBV27|TRBJ1-1
CASSLRGTEAFF
>11|TRBV10-1|TRBJ2-1
CASSGGLEQFF
>17|TRBV18|TRBJ2-2
CASSPPGTGAYTGELFF
>14|TRBV7-9|TRBJ2-7
CASSASGGAVEQYF
>12|TRBV29-1|TRBJ2-5
CSVEGGVETQYF
>15|TRBV5-4|TRBJ2-5
CASSSLAGGGETQYF
>13|TRBV6-6|TRBJ1-2
CASSYVGDSLDTF
>14|TRBV5-6|TRBJ1-3
CASSSTGAGNTIYF
>10|TRBV6-1|TRBJ1-1
CATRSGGAFF
>17|TRBV7-2|TRBJ1-1
CASSLTGDIPMNTEAFF
>14|TRBV6-1|TRBJ2-7
CASVGPQGFHEQYF
>13|TRBV27|TRBJ2-7
CASSSLDPYEQYF
>13|TRBV27|TRBJ1-5
CASAIGGNQPQHF
>15|TRBV19|TRBJ1-1
CASSGGRTMNTEAFF
>15|TRBV6-5|TRBJ2-1
CASSPASTGHNEQFF
>12|TRBV6-5|TRBJ2-3
CASRTFTDTQYF
>16|TRBV19|TRBJ2-2
CASSIEGTGGTGELFF
>16|TRBV27|TRBJ2-7
CASRALAGGLSYEQYF
>18|TRBV15|TRBJ2-5
CATSREKPGLAGEETQYF
>17|TRBV2|TRBJ2-3
CASSSTSGGPSTDTQYF
>16|TRBV9|TRBJ2-1
CASSVWGGANYNEQFF
>19|TRBV28|NA
CASSTETGWRAFDAYEQYF
>13|TRBV6-5|TRBJ2-7
CASSLAGGYEQYF
>16|TRBV25-1|TRBJ1-4
CASSEGTGTANEKLFF
>14|TRBV7-6|TRBJ1-3
CASSPPGSGNTIYF
>13|TRBV5-6|TRBJ2-7
CASSLAAASEQYF
>16|TRBV6-5|TRBJ1-1
CASSYLPGQGNTEAFF
>15|TRBV5-8|TRBJ1-6
CASSQFQGGNSPLHF
>16|TRBV18|TRBJ2-7
CASSSQSGTGSYEQYF
>15|TRBV5-1|TRBJ1-4
CASSLGTGGNEKLFF
>14|TRBV29-1|TRBJ1-6
CSVAGTAGDSPLHF
>17|TRBV11-2|TRBJ2-5
CASSYRFGGESQETQYF
>13|TRBV4-1|TRBJ1-1
CASSQDRAGEAFF
>15|TRBV6-6|TRBJ2-7
CASSPRTSGRIEQYF
>14|TRBV7-2|TRBJ1-5
CASSITGGNQPQHF
>14|TRBV7-9|TRBJ2-2
CASSLAGDTGELFF
>13|TRBV6-5|TRBJ1-1
CASTRQDNTEAFF
>14|TRBV6-5|TRBJ2-7
CASSDRWRSAEQYF
>15|TRBV11-2|TRBJ1-6
CASSPPSTGYSPLHF
>15|TRBV5-1|TRBJ2-1
CASSLAAGVYNEQFF
>14|TRBV16|TRBJ2-7
CASSQSWASYEQYF
>12|TRBV11-2|TRBJ2-5
CASSQEGETQYF
>14|TRBV7-2|TRBJ2-7
CASSLVAGRGEQYF